A selection of T cell receptor beta chains follows, all from one sample in a study of blood T cell repertoires in COVID-19. The method was immunoSEQ multiplex PCR; TCRdb's version includes in-frame clones alone and lacks a portion of them. Among 200,000 or so clones listed, around 85% were seen once. Sequencing used peripheral blood. All receptors derive from a man between 65 and 79 years old with active or convalescent COVID-19. CDR3s include the opening cysteine and the closing phenylalanine or tryptophan. A D gene is named only where the DNA matches it firmly. Not every row has a clone size; where given, it reads once, few, many or a size class.

D	J	size	V	DNA	CDR3
.	TRBJ1-2	.	TRBV7-9	TGTGCCAGCAGCTCAACCAACGGGATAGGGGGTGGCTACACCTTC	CASSSTNGIGGGYTF
.	TRBJ2-7	.	TRBV24-1	TGTGCCACCAGTGATCCCGGGGAGGCGAACTCCTACGAGCAGTACTTC	CATSDPGEANSYEQYF
TRBD1	TRBJ1-1	few	TRBV24-1	TGTGCCACCAGTGTCCGGGACAGGGAGGTGGTAGACACTGAAGCTTTCTTT	CATSVRDREVVDTEAFF
.	TRBJ1-2	few	TRBV3-1/TRBV3-2	TGTGCCAGCAGCCTCCTCGCCCCAGGGAAGAATGGCTACACCTTC	CASSLLAPGKNGYTF
TRBD2	TRBJ2-7	.	TRBV5-6	TGTGCCAGCAGCTTCGGACTAGCGGGGAACTACGAGCAGTACTTC	CASSFGLAGNYEQYF
TRBD2	TRBJ2-7	.	TRBV11-2	TGTGCCAGCAGCTTAGGTGCGGGGGACCTCTACGAGCAGTACTTC	CASSLGAGDLYEQYF
.	TRBJ1-6	.	TRBV5-1	TGCGCCAGCAGCCTAGGACGGTGGGAGCGCTCCTATAATTCACCCCTCCACTTT	CASSLGRWERSYNSPLHF
.	TRBJ1-3	.	TRBV18	TGTGCCAGCTCACCCCGACAGGCAGATTCTGGAAACACCATATATTTT	CASSPRQADSGNTIYF
.	TRBJ2-2	.	TRBV29-1	TGCAGCGTTGAAAGAACAGTCGGGGAGCTGTTTTTT	CSVERTVGELFF
TRBD1	TRBJ2-7	.	TRBV5-1	TGCGCCAGCAGCCGGGACAGTAGCTCCTACGAGCAGTACTTC	CASSRDSSSYEQYF
TRBD2	TRBJ2-3	.	TRBV27	TGTGCCAGCAGTTTTGAATCATCTAGCGGGGGGGTTGATACGCAGTATTTT	CASSFESSSGGVDTQYF
.	TRBJ2-1	.	TRBV25-1	TGTGCCAGCAGGCCGGGTTCCTCCTACAATGAGCAGTTCTTC	CASRPGSSYNEQFF
.	TRBJ1-5	.	TRBV4-1	TGCGCCAGCAGCCAAGGACAGCCTTTTAATCAGCCCCAGCATTTT	CASSQGQPFNQPQHF
TRBD1	TRBJ1-2	.	TRBV12-3/TRBV12-4	TGTGCCAGCAGCCCTACAGGGGTGAGAGGCTACACCTTC	CASSPTGVRGYTF
.	TRBJ1-1	.	TRBV6-5	TGTGCCAGCAGCGAGGGCCCCTTGATAGCTTTCTTT	CASSEGPLIAFF
.	TRBJ1-2	.	TRBV28	TGTGCCAGCAGTTTATCCCCTGAGGGCAGCTATGGCTACACCTTC	CASSLSPEGSYGYTF
TRBD2	TRBJ2-1	.	TRBV6-2/TRBV6-3	TGTGCCAGCAGCAGACTAGCGGGGGGGCCGGGTGAGCAGTTCTTC	CASSRLAGGPGEQFF
.	TRBJ1-5	.	TRBV10-3	TGTGCCATCAGTGAGCAGGGGCTGGGGCAGCCCCAGCATTTT	CAISEQGLGQPQHF
TRBD1	TRBJ1-2	.	TRBV19	TGTGCCAGTAGGGATCCAGGACAGGGAGACTATGGCTACACCTTC	CASRDPGQGDYGYTF
.	TRBJ2-2	once	TRBV29-1	TGCAGCGTTGAGGGTGGGGTAGGGGAGGAGGAGCTGTTTTTT	CSVEGGVGEEELFF
TRBD1	TRBJ1-1	.	TRBV5-4	TGTGCCAGCAGCCTGGGGGGACAGGGAGACACTGAAGCTTTCTTT	CASSLGGQGDTEAFF
.	TRBJ1-6	.	TRBV5-4	TGTGCCAGCAGCTTGGGACAGTTGAATTCACCCCTCCACTTT	CASSLGQLNSPLHF
TRBD2	TRBJ2-5	.	TRBV19	TGTGCCAGTAGTCACCGACTAGCCCAAGAGACCCAGTACTTC	CASSHRLAQETQYF
.	TRBJ1-1	once	TRBV5-1	TGCGCCAGCAGCTTGGTCTGGTCATTGTCGGGCACTGAAGCTTTCTTT	CASSLVWSLSGTEAFF
TRBD2	TRBJ2-2	.	TRBV6-2/TRBV6-3	TGTGCCAGCAGCCCCGGAAGACTAGCGGAATTCACCGGGGAGCTGTTTTTT	CASSPGRLAEFTGELFF
.	TRBJ1-1	few	TRBV28	TGTGCCAGCAGTTTATGGTCGTGGGGCCGAGCTTTCTTT	CASSLWSWGRAFF
.	TRBJ1-3	.	TRBV9	TGTGCCAGCAGCGAAAGCGGACGGAGCTCTGGAAACACCATATATTTT	CASSESGRSSGNTIYF
.	TRBJ1-6	.	TRBV28	TGTGCCAGCTGGTGGGGCTCTAATTCACCCCTCCACTTT	CASWWGSNSPLHF
.	TRBJ1-6	.	TRBV5-6	TGTGCCAGCAGCTTGGCGTCTTCTTCACCCCTCCACTTT	CASSLASSSPLHF
TRBD2	TRBJ2-7	.	TRBV11-3	TGTGCCAGCAGCATCAAAGCGGGAGCGCCGCAGTACTTC	CASSIKAGAPQYF
.	TRBJ2-3	.	TRBV2	TGTGCCAGCAGTGACGGGGGATGGGGCACAGATACGCAGTATTTT	CASSDGGWGTDTQYF
.	TRBJ2-3	few	TRBV9	TGTGCCAGCAGCGTAGTGGGACTTCTTACCACAGATACGCAGTATTTT	CASSVVGLLTTDTQYF
.	TRBJ1-5	.	TRBV9	TGTGCCAGCAGCGTAGGGCTTAATCAGCCCCAGCATTTT	CASSVGLNQPQHF
.	TRBJ2-6	once	TRBV11-3	TGTGCCAGCAGCTTCGGAGGACCCTCTGGGGCCAACGTCCTGACTTTC	CASSFGGPSGANVLTF
.	TRBJ2-7	.	TRBV5-6	TGTGCCAGCAGCTCACCCGGCAGGGGACCCATCTACGAGCAGTACTTC	CASSSPGRGPIYEQYF
.	TRBJ2-1	.	TRBV11-3	TGTGCCAGCAGCTTTGGCGGGAATGAGCAGTTCTTC	CASSFGGNEQFF
TRBD2	TRBJ2-7	.	TRBV4-3	TGCGCCAGCAGCCAAGAGCGGGGGGTTTTCTACGAGCAGTACTTC	CASSQERGVFYEQYF
TRBD2	TRBJ2-3	.	TRBV3-1/TRBV3-2	TGTGCCAGCAGCCAAGTGCTAGCGGGAGTACCGCAGTATTTT	CASSQVLAGVPQYF
TRBD2	TRBJ2-7	.	TRBV13	TGTGCCAGCAGCTCCGACCGGCGGGAGGGAGAAAAGCAGTACTTC	CASSSDRREGEKQYF
TRBD2	TRBJ2-4	.	TRBV19	TGTGCCAGTAGTATCTTCCAACGTACTAGCGGGAGGGCCAGGTACATTCAGTACTTC	CASSIFQRTSGRARYIQYF
TRBD1	TRBJ1-4	.	TRBV28	TGTGCCAGCAGTATGGGACAGGGTGGCGAAAAACTGTTTTTT	CASSMGQGGEKLFF
TRBD1	TRBJ1-5	.	TRBV29-1	TGCAGCGTCGCCGGGACAGGGGGTTTTCAGCCCCAGCATTTT	CSVAGTGGFQPQHF
.	TRBJ1-4	.	TRBV7-2	TGTGCCAGCAGCTTTGGTCCCAGTAATGAAAAACTGTTTTTT	CASSFGPSNEKLFF
.	TRBJ1-2	.	TRBV7-2	TGTGCCAGCAGCTTAAATGTCGGGGGGCTCGACTATGGCTACACCTTC	CASSLNVGGLDYGYTF